This T cell receptor beta chain was profiled in a study of T cells in Graves' hyperthyroidism and ophthalmopathy. Across the whole study: The initial diagnosis was the point when peripheral blood was collected, ahead of any treatment.

Diagnosing involved the use of clinical symptoms, serum thyroxine and TRAb, thyroid ultrasound and orbital computed tomography. Template material for amplifying TCR beta CDR3 regions consisted of RNA transcripts. The HTBI primer set drove a first-round RT-PCR of the TCR CDR3. In TCRdb, the multiplex PCR reads were re-called with MiXCR into one record per CDR3 protein. The table records hundreds of thousands of distinct CDR3 sequences, around 39% of them present only once. CDR1 and CDR2 from the germline V gene are LNHDA and SQIVND (reference sequence). The trim removed 7 bases at V and 5 bases at J, leaving 8 bases unmatched. The CDR3 consists of 13 residues. This clonotype was counted at least ten times. Its antigen remains unknown. General study points: Onset of ophthalmopathy came a median approximately 6.5 months after the model predicted it. Blood samples included most of the expanded thyroid clonotypes exceeding 0.001.

The chain is built from TRBV19 and TRBJ2-7; 7 bases are shared with TRBD2. The sequence was collected from a man aged 18 to 29 with Graves' hyperthyroidism. The sample consisted of blood. DNA for the CDR3: TGTGCCAGTAAGTTGCGGGAGAACGACGAGCAGTACTTC. This encodes CASKLRENDEQYF.